Given below is one TCR beta chain in context. The CDR3 spans 15 residues. Trimming at V came to 5 bases and at J to 7 bases, leaving 9 bases not matched to a gene. CDR1 is SGHAT, CDR2 FQNNGV, per germline. The authors' processing: For nucleated cells, counts were estimated from reference gene primer amplification. The protocol was immunoSEQ multiplex PCR, while the TCRdb copy is restricted to in-frame clones and leaves out a portion. The V and J calls and the clone size are those of that table, but D and trimming were determined from the DNA. The table has around 260,000 clones, about nine tenths seen once. The sample comes from a study of blood T cell repertoires in COVID-19. Study-level background: The origin of the acute and convalescent COVID-19 samples was the United States, Italy and Spain. In each case, the material was cDNA or gDNA derived from T cells, B-cell-depleted T cells, or PBMCs.

Seattle-derived patients entered the study during active infection and were followed longitudinally. V and J are TRBV11-2 and TRBJ2-1, with 9 bases that match TRBD2. The sequenced material came from peripheral blood. This receptor was identified in a woman younger than 45 with COVID-19, enrolled during active disease. The CDR3 DNA reads as TGTGCCAGCAGCCCAGAATTAGCGGGAGTTAATGAGCAGTTCTTC. Protein: CASSPELAGVNEQFF.